What follows are 15 T cell receptor beta chains derived from one specimen sequenced in a study of blood T cell repertoires in COVID-19. Sequencing used immunoSEQ multiplex PCR; TCRdb keeps in-frame clones, though not all of them. The repertoire holds about 110,000 clones, with 80% as singletons. The sequenced material came from peripheral blood. These receptor sequences come from a human donor in a cohort sampled during active or convalescent COVID-19.

This chain uses TRBV3-1 (or the pseudogene TRBV3-2) with TRBJ2-1; 9 positions match TRBD1. The CDR3 has 18 amino acids. CDR1 is LGHDT, CDR2 YNNKEL, per germline (reference sequence). The ends lost 1 base at V and 4 bases at J; junction bases unmatched: 11. CDR3 in amino acids: CASSQAILGQGKYNEQFF. Written as DNA, the CDR3 is TGTGCCAGCAGCCAAGCGATTTTAGGACAGGGGAAGTACAATGAGCAGTTCTTC.

The chain couples TRBV19 to TRBJ1-2; tentatively, D is TRBD1 (5 bases). The germline CDR1 and CDR2 sequences are LNHDA and SQIVND (reference sequence). The germline V and J ends were trimmed by 9 bases and 2 bases, with 19 bases remaining between them. The CDR3 is 15 amino acids. The CDR3, as DNA: TGTGCCAGCAAGGGGCAGGTCGGATACAACTATGGCTACACCTTC. As protein: CASKGQVGYNYGYTF.

Note on this clone: Other DNA sequences in the same sample also yield this CDR3. The CDR3 protein is CASSFPGSYNSPLHF. The CDR3 DNA reads TGTGCCAGCAGCTTCCCGGGCTCCTATAATTCACCCCTCCACTTT. The chain combines TRBV7-2 with TRBJ1-6; unclear D gene. Germline CDR1 reads SGHTA; CDR2 reads FQGNSA. V gave up 3 bases and J gave up 0 bases, with 6 bases separating them. The CDR3 is 15 residues long.

The chain has TRBV9 and TRBJ2-7; 7 bases are shared with TRBD1. The CDR3 length is 13 residues. CDR1 is SGDLS and CDR2 is YYNGEE in the germline V gene. V shed 4 bases and J 2 bases; nucleotides not matched to a gene: 3. This chain's CDR3 is CASSSTGAYEQYF. The CDR3 nucleotides are TGTGCCAGCAGCAGCACAGGGGCCTACGAGCAGTACTTC.

This chain uses TRBV5-4 with TRBJ2-3, with 9 bases identical to TRBD2. Germline-derived CDR1 and CDR2 are SGHNT and YYREEE (reference sequence). The CDR3 is 18 residues long. The ends lost 1 base at V and 1 base at J; junction bases unmatched: 10. CDR3 sequence: CASSLSGGSYLRTDTQYF. DNA for the CDR3: TGTGCCAGCAGCTTGAGCGGGGGGTCCTATCTACGCACAGATACGCAGTATTTT.

This chain uses TRBV2 with TRBJ2-7; weak D call: TRBD2 (6 bases). CDR3 size: 14 residues. CDR1 and CDR2 (germline): SNHLY, FYNNEI. The V gene lost 5 bases and the J gene lost 4 bases, with 15 bases spanning the gap. The CDR3 DNA sequence: TGTGCCAGCAGTCCTCGGGACTCTCTGTACGAGCAGTACTTC. It encodes CASSPRDSLYEQYF.

The chain links TRBV2 to TRBJ2-1, with TRBD2 identical over 9 bases. Per the germline V gene, CDR1 is SNHLY and CDR2 is FYNNEI. CDR3 length: 14 amino acids. J was trimmed by 5 bases and V by 2 bases; bases with no gene match: 1. CDR3 amino acids: CASSEPSGDNEQFF. CDR3 nucleotide sequence: TGTGCCAGCAGTGAACCTAGCGGGGACAATGAGCAGTTCTTC. Variable domain in full (rest from reference TRBV2 and TRBJ2-1): EPEVTQTPSHQVTQMGQEVILRCVPISNHLYFYWYRQILGQKVEFLVSFYNNEISEKSEIFDDQFSVERPDGSNFTLKIRSTKLEDSAMYFCASSEPSGDNEQFFGPGTRLTVL.

This chain joins TRBV4-2 and TRBJ2-3, with 9 positions matching TRBD2. This CDR3 comprises 16 residues. From germline, CDR1 is LGHNA and CDR2 YNFKEQ. V shed 0 bases and J 4 bases; nucleotides not matched to a gene: 5. The CDR3 coding sequence is TGTGCCAGCAGCCAAGATGATTGGACTAGCGCAGATACGCAGTATTTT. Its protein product is CASSQDDWTSADTQYF.

This rearrangement joins TRBV7-2 to TRBJ1-2; D is uncertain. Germline CDR1 is SGHTA and CDR2 is FQGNSA. The V end lost 1 base, the J end lost 4 bases, and 10 bases lay between the germline ends. The CDR3 spans 14 residues. The CDR3 protein is CASSLDGASYGYTF. The CDR3 nucleotides are TGTGCCAGCAGCTTAGACGGAGCCAGCTATGGCTACACCTTC.

The chain uses TRBV10-1 and TRBJ1-1; maybe TRBD1 (6 bases). From germline, CDR1 is WNHNN and CDR2 SYGVQD (reference sequence). Trimming pared 2 bases from V and 0 bases from J, leaving 7 bases between. CDR3 size: 14 residues. CDR3 nucleotides: TGCGCCAGCAGTGAGGGGGGCATGAACACTGAAGCTTTCTTT. This codes for CASSEGGMNTEAFF.

This clone was recorded once. This chain connects TRBV4-1 to TRBJ1-5; weak D call: TRBD1 (5 bases). Trimming stripped 0 bases from V and 4 bases from J, with 16 bases between. CDR3 length: 17 residues. Germline-derived CDR1 and CDR2 are MGHRA and YSYEKL. This CDR3 reads CASSQDGGGRRNQPQHF. CDR3 nucleotides: TGCGCCAGCAGCCAAGACGGGGGAGGGCGTAGGAATCAGCCCCAGCATTTT.

This sequence joins TRBV11-2 and TRBJ1-1, with D possibly TRBD1 on 5 matching bases. The germline V gene has CDR1 SGHAT and CDR2 FQNNGV. V was clipped by 0 bases and J by 4 bases, with 24 bases between them. The CDR3 runs 19 residues. The CDR3 region has the DNA TGTGCCAGCAGCTTAGAATCGGGGCCCCCCTGGCGGGAATCCACTGAAGCTTTCTTT. Translation: CASSLESGPPWRESTEAFF.

This sequence joins TRBV10-3 and TRBJ2-1; D is ambiguous. Trimming removed 6 bases at V and 7 bases at J, with 10 bases between. The CDR3 runs to 12 residues. Germline CDR1 ENHRY, CDR2 SYGVKD. The CDR3 sequence is CAIRADLNEQFF. The CDR3 nucleotides are TGTGCCATCAGGGCCGACTTAAATGAGCAGTTCTTC.

The chain combines TRBV2 with TRBJ1-1; D gene ambiguous. CDR1 and CDR2 from the germline V gene are SNHLY and FYNNEI. V lost 6 bases to trimming and J lost 3 bases, with 17 bases between them. The CDR3 has 15 amino acids. CDR3 sequence: CASSRRVWSDTEAFF. The DNA of the CDR3 is TGTGCCAGCAGCCGGCGCGTTTGGAGCGACACTGAAGCTTTCTTT. Based on the CDR3 plus reference TRBV2 and TRBJ1-1, the full variable domain is EPEVTQTPSHQVTQMGQEVILRCVPISNHLYFYWYRQILGQKVEFLVSFYNNEISEKSEIFDDQFSVERPDGSNFTLKIRSTKLEDSAMYFCASSRRVWSDTEAFFGQGTRLTVV.

The chain combines TRBV9 with TRBJ2-2; 7 nucleotides align to TRBD1. CDR3 length: 17 amino acids. Germline V gives CDR1 SGDLS, CDR2 YYNGEE. V was pared by 4 bases and J by 0 bases, with 9 bases of the junction left unmatched. The CDR3 DNA is TGTGCCAGCAGCCTACGACAGGGCCTCGCGAACACCGGGGAGCTGTTTTTT. Translated, it gives CASSLRQGLANTGELFF.